This T cell receptor (beta chain) was captured by sequencing in a study of vaccination effects on CD4 cells after COVID-19. About the study: Each participant was administered two doses of either the BNT162b2 or the mRNA-1273 vaccine. Study observations and caveats: Spike-reactive clones detected post-vaccine in convalescents consisted mainly of new vaccine-induced clones. There was marked clonal contraction among infection- and vaccine-induced clones late after vaccination.

Assay: immunoSEQ multiplex PCR; the TCRdb copy retains only in-frame clones and omits some. The sample lists about 27,000 clones; about three quarters were seen once. CDR3 length: 16 residues. The V end lost 3 bases, the J end lost 0 bases, and 13 bases lay between the germline ends. The V gene's germline CDR1 is SGDLS and CDR2 YYNGEE. Under the ViraFEST assay, PBMC were stimulated with viral peptide pools so that antigen-specific CD4+ T cells expanded. Sequencing was performed afterwards. Subsequent to about 10 days of culture, CD4+ T cells were isolated. Their SARS-CoV-2 infection, verified by PCR, occurred between March and December 2020. Under 2.5 million PBMC were seeded per well and grown in the presence of approximately 9.5 IU/ml IL-2 and 8.5 to 10 ug/ml peptides. On this clone itself: The antigen is not known.

Sequenced here: CD4+ T cells from PBMCs cultured with HCoV-NL63 spike peptides, sampled before COVID-19 vaccination. This chain uses TRBV9 with TRBJ1-3, with D possibly TRBD1 on 5 matching bases. This sequence originates from a human donor who had a prior SARS-CoV-2 infection. The CDR3 loop is CASSATTGVSGNTIYF. The CDR3 DNA reads as TGTGCCAGCAGCGCTACAACAGGAGTCTCTGGAAACACCATATATTTT.